The entry that follows covers one TCR beta chain sequence. The sample is drawn from a study of cytomegalovirus exposure and HLA in healthy donors. CDR3 length: 13 amino acids. The germline V and J ends were trimmed by 3 bases and 4 bases, with 9 bases remaining between them. The germline gives CDR1 LNHNV, CDR2 YYDKDF (reference sequence). The primer mix had 60 Vbeta and 13 Jbeta primers. Repertoires were generated with immunoSEQ multiplex PCR, while TCRdb's copy carries only in-frame clones and drops some. The sample records about 240,000 clones, approximately 84% being singletons. The specimen sequenced was PBMCs. V gene TRBV15 combines with J gene TRBJ1-1; D is possibly TRBD1 (5 bases). The sequence was collected from a girl aged 2-10 years in good health and CMV-seronegative. The CDR3 region is CATSSRVATEAFF. The CDR3 nucleotides read TGTGCCACCAGCAGCAGGGTGGCCACTGAAGCTTTCTTT. Based on the CDR3 plus reference TRBV15 and TRBJ1-1, the full variable domain is DAMVIQNPRYQVTQFGKPVTLSCSQTLNHNVMYWYQQKSSQAPKLLFHYYDKDFNNEADTPDNFQSRRPNTSFCFLDIRSPGLGDTAMYLCATSSRVATEAFFGQGTRLTVV.